This passage covers 13 T cell receptor beta chains from one sample sequenced in a study of vaccination and CD4 T cells after COVID-19. Their antigens are not known. Treatment: approximately 9-day PBMC culture with coronavirus spike peptide pools or control peptides (ViraFEST assay). Sequencing of cultured CD4+ T cell DNA used the Oncomine TCR Beta short-read assay. Via MiXCR, TCRdb re-called the PCR reads, giving one row per CDR3 protein. This sample has roughly 11,000 distinct CDR3 sequences, with 61% found just once. The source material was CD4+ T cells from blood, cultured in vitro. These receptors were collected from a human donor who had recovered from COVID-19.

Only a few counts were recorded for this clonotype. The chain recombines TRBV6-1 with TRBJ1-2; possibly TRBD1 for D (6 bases). Germline V gene sequence: CDR1 MNHNS, CDR2 SASEGT. This CDR3 has 13 residues. V lost 6 bases to trimming and J lost 2 bases, with 10 bases between them. This CDR3 is CASRGQRNYGYTF. The CDR3 nucleotides are TGTGCCAGCAGAGGACAGAGAAACTATGGCTACACCTTC.

The chain links TRBV20-1 to TRBJ2-4, with TRBD1 matching over 9 bases. Germline loops: CDR1 DFQATT, CDR2 SNEGSKA (reference sequence). The V segment lost 3 bases and the J segment 7 bases; nucleotides outside the gene matches: 10. This CDR3 is 15 amino acids long. CDR3 loop: CSARDDTGGVNIQYF. The CDR3 nucleotides read TGCAGTGCTAGGGATGATACAGGGGGCGTGAACATTCAGTACTTC.

CDR3 in amino acids: CASSISGTSEETQYF. For the CDR3, the DNA is TGCGCCAGCAGCATATCCGGGACTAGCGAAGAGACCCAGTACTTC. This rearrangement joins TRBV5-1 to TRBJ2-5, with TRBD2 matching over 10 bases. Germline V CDR1 and CDR2: SGHRS, YFSETQ. The CDR3 covers 15 residues. V was pared by 4 bases and J by 3 bases, with 6 bases of the junction left unmatched.

V and J are TRBV2 and TRBJ2-3; a possible D gene is TRBD1 (5 bases). The CDR3 has 12 residues. Germline CDR1 reads SNHLY; CDR2 reads FYNNEI. V dropped 3 bases and J dropped 10 bases, with 11 bases sitting between them. In nucleotides, the CDR3 is TGTGCCAGCAGTGACAGGGATCTGTCGCAGTATTTT. This sequence encodes CASSDRDLSQYF.

The J gene is TRBJ1-2, the V gene TRBV6-7, with D unclear. TRBV6-7 is labeled an ORF, and its function is uncertain. The CDR3 covers 13 residues. V shed 1 base and J shed 4 bases, with 7 bases lying between them. Here the CDR3 DNA reads TGTGCCAGCAGTTACTGGCCCCTCTATGGCTACACCTTC. Translating gives CASSYWPLYGYTF.

This clonotype has only one observation. This sequence joins TRBV5-1 and TRBJ1-2; 7 bases are a match to TRBD1. With 4 bases clipped from V and 0 bases from J, the junction kept 3 bases outside the gene matches. The CDR3 is 14 amino acids. CDR1 is SGHRS, CDR2 YFSETQ, per germline. The chain's CDR3 is CASSGGTANYGYTF. Written as DNA, the CDR3 is TGCGCCAGCAGCGGCGGGACAGCTAACTATGGCTACACCTTC.

This sequence joins TRBV20-1 and TRBJ2-2, with TRBD2 identical over 10 bases. V trimming: 1 base; J trimming: 7 bases; junction bases outside the gene matches: 9. Germline V CDR1 and CDR2: DFQATT, SNEGSKA (reference sequence). The CDR3 sequence is 16 residues long. As DNA, the CDR3 is TGCAGTGCTAGAGTTAGCGGGGGGTATCTCGGCGGGGAGCTGTTTTTT. Its protein product is CSARVSGGYLGGELFF.

The CDR3 coding sequence is TGCAGTGCTAGGCAGGGACATCGGGCGGGGCCCCTCCACTTT. It encodes CSARQGHRAGPLHF. This chain connects TRBV20-1 to TRBJ1-6; D possibly corresponds to TRBD1 (6 bases). The V end lost 3 bases, the J end lost 13 bases, and 19 bases lay between the germline ends. The CDR3 has 14 residues. The germline V gene encodes CDR1 DFQATT and CDR2 SNEGSKA (reference sequence).

The rearrangement links TRBV28 to TRBJ2-7, with TRBD1 as a possible D gene (5 bases). Germline V gene data show CDR1 as MDHEN and CDR2 as SYDVKM. V lost 2 bases, J lost 3 bases, and 8 bases lay in between. CDR3 length: 13 amino acids. The DNA for the CDR3 is TGTGCCAGCAGTTTAGGGGCAGACTACGAGCAGTACTTC. This sequence encodes CASSLGADYEQYF.

This clonotype was found a few times. V is TRBV21-1 and J is TRBJ2-3; the table's D call TRBD2 went unverified against the DNA. TRBV21-1 is designated a pseudogene. The CDR3 sequence is 13 residues long. The CDR3 DNA follows: TGTGCCAGCAGCAAAGAGGGAGCAGATACGCAGTATTTT. It specifies CASSKEGADTQYF.

This chain joins TRBV6-1 and TRBJ1-5, with TRBD1 matching 9 bases. Germline lookup yields CDR1 MNHNS and CDR2 SASEGT. The junction had 8 bases not matched to a gene; V was cut back by 5 bases and J by 3 bases. The CDR3 loop spans 16 amino acids. Here the CDR3 reads CASSSTQGAFNQPQHF. For the CDR3, the DNA is TGTGCCAGCAGTAGCACACAGGGGGCCTTCAATCAGCCCCAGCATTTT.

This clonotype was detected a few times. The chain employs TRBV20-1 and TRBJ1-2, with D unresolved. Trimming took 5 bases from V and 7 from J, leaving 11 bases between them. The length of the CDR3 is 11 residues. Germline V gene lookup returns CDR1 DFQATT and CDR2 SNEGSKA (reference sequence). CDR3 in DNA: TGCAGTGCTCTGACGGGATTTGGCTACACCTTC. Amino acids: CSALTGFGYTF.

The V call is TRBV6-1, the J call TRBJ1-2, with a possible D match to TRBD1 (5 bases). V was cut by 6 bases and J by 4 bases, with 12 bases left in between. Germline assignment: CDR1 MNHNS and CDR2 SASEGT. CDR3 length equals 13 residues. CDR3: CASSPQETYGYTF. In DNA form, the CDR3 reads TGTGCCAGCAGCCCACAGGAAACCTATGGCTACACCTTC.